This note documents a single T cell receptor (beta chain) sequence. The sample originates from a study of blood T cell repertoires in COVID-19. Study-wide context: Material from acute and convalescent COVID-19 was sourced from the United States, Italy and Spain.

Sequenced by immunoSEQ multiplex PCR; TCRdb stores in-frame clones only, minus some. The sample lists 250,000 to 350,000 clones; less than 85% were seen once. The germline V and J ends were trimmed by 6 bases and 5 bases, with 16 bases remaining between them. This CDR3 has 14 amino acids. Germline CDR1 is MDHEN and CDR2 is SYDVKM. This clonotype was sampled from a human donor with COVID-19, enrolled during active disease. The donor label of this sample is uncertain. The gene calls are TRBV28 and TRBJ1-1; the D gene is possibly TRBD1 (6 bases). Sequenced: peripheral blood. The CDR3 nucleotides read TGTGCCAGCAGACCCGGGGGGGGGCTAACTGAAGCTTTCTTT. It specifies CASRPGGGLTEAFF.